Below are 7 T cell receptor beta chains sequenced from a single sample in a study of PD-L1 blockade in urothelial cancer. The time point was: pretreatment peripheral blood. Assay used: immunoSEQ multiplex PCR; TCRdb lists only in-frame clones, some missing. The sample includes under 100,000 clones, 90% of them seen just once. The sample here was PBMCs, taken around atezolizumab (anti-PD-L1) treatment. The receptor source for this set is a man between 60 and 70 years old with urothelial cancer.

The chain joins TRBV6-6 to TRBJ1-5; tentatively, D is TRBD1 (6 bases). This CDR3 spans 13 amino acids. The V gene lost 5 bases and the J gene lost 6 bases, with 11 bases spanning the gap. Germline loops: CDR1 MNHNY, CDR2 SVGAGI (reference sequence). The CDR3 reads CASSPGAGQPQHF. In DNA form, the CDR3 reads TGTGCCAGCAGTCCAGGGGCTGGTCAGCCCCAGCATTTT.

J is TRBJ2-7 and V is TRBV27, with D tentatively TRBD2 (7 bases). With 6 bases removed from V and 4 bases from J, the gap between germline ends came to 22 bases. CDR1 and CDR2 (germline): MNHEY, SMNVEV (reference sequence). The CDR3 consists of 16 residues. The chain's CDR3 is CASSPSTGGGEYEQYF. As DNA, the CDR3 is TGTGCCAGCAGCCCCAGCACGGGGGGCGGGGAGTACGAGCAGTACTTC.

V and J are TRBV29-1 and TRBJ2-2; TRBD2 matches at 10 bases. Germline CDR1 SQVTM, CDR2 ANQGSEA. This CDR3 contains 16 residues. V lost 4 bases to trimming and J lost 5 bases; unmatched junction nucleotides: 10. The CDR3 nucleotides are TGCAGCGTTGGACTAGCGGGTCCTTGGGGTACCGGGGAGCTGTTTTTT. Translated: CSVGLAGPWGTGELFF.

This sequence joins TRBV5-6 and TRBJ2-7, with 9 bases lining up with TRBD2. The CDR3 covers 15 residues. Germline CDR1 and CDR2: SGHDT and YYEEEE. J lost 2 bases, V lost 4 bases, and 7 bases had no gene match. The CDR3 here is CASSLSIAGAYEQYF. As DNA, the CDR3 is TGTGCCAGCAGCCTTTCTATAGCGGGGGCCTACGAGCAGTACTTC.

The J gene is TRBJ1-3, the V gene TRBV5-4; D might be TRBD1 (5 bases). In germline, CDR1 is SGHNT, CDR2 YYREEE (reference sequence). This CDR3 contains 15 residues. Trimming removed 4 bases at V and 0 bases at J, with 11 bases between. DNA for the CDR3: TGTGCCAGCAGCATGGGCGGGGGCTCTGGAAACACCATATATTTT. Translated, it gives CASSMGGGSGNTIYF.

The chain uses TRBV5-1 and TRBJ2-2, with TRBD1 identical over 9 bases. Germline values: CDR1 SGHRS, CDR2 YFSETQ. Germline trimming cut 2 bases from V and 1 base from J; bases unmatched to any gene: 3. The CDR3 is 16 residues long. DNA of the CDR3: TGCGCCAGCAGCTTTTACAGGGGGCGGAACACCGGGGAGCTGTTTTTT. It is translated as CASSFYRGRNTGELFF.

The chain couples TRBV5-1 to TRBJ1-2, with 7 bases lining up with TRBD1. CDR3 size: 15 residues. The germline V gene encodes CDR1 SGHRS and CDR2 YFSETQ. The ends lost 0 bases at V and 6 bases at J; junction bases unmatched: 8. Written as DNA, the CDR3 is TGCGCCAGCAGCTTGGACAGGGGCGATATGGATGGCTACACCTTC. Its protein product is CASSLDRGDMDGYTF.